Below are 14 T cell receptor beta chains sequenced from a single sample in a study of blood T cell repertoires in COVID-19 (dated by TCRdb to the early 2020s). Receptor amplification or capture employed the immunoSEQ multiplex PCR assay. TCRdb's version of the immuneACCESS table is confined to in-frame rearrangements and falls short of the full clone set. An unresolved V gene accounts for under half of the shortfall where checked; the remainder is of unknown origin. In this sample the table shows 200,000 to 250,000 clones, more than 70% of which occur a single time. The top ten hold less than 4% of the sample. The specimen sequenced was peripheral blood. These receptors all come from a woman aged 80 or over with acute or convalescent COVID-19.

This chain uses TRBV7-6 with TRBJ1-1; D remains ambiguous. CDR1 and CDR2 from the germline V gene are SGHVS and FNYEAQ. The CDR3 is 11 residues long. Deletions cut 7 bases from V and 7 bases from J, with 10 bases between. The CDR3 coding sequence is TGTGCCAGCACTCGAGGGAGTGAAGCTTTCTTT. This codes for CASTRGSEAFF.

J is TRBJ1-1 and V is TRBV6-5; D is uncertain. Per the germline V gene, CDR1 is MNHEY and CDR2 is SVGAGI. The CDR3 length is 13 residues. V dropped 2 bases and J dropped 8 bases, with 12 bases sitting between them. CDR3 amino acids: CASSYGPRAEAFF. The CDR3 DNA reads as TGTGCCAGCAGTTACGGGCCGCGCGCGGAAGCTTTCTTT.

The V gene is TRBV2, the J gene TRBJ2-5; weak D call: TRBD1 (6 bases). CDR1 and CDR2 (germline): SNHLY, FYNNEI. Trimming pared 7 bases from V and 5 bases from J, leaving 14 bases between. The CDR3 totals 13 residues. CDR3 DNA sequence: TGTGCCAGCAACTTGGGGGCGTTCGAGACCCAGTACTTC. Residues: CASNLGAFETQYF.

The chain is built from TRBV6-9 and TRBJ2-1; no reliable D call. V was shortened by 0 bases and J by 4 bases, with 4 bases between the two germline ends. The CDR3 contains 13 residues. The germline V gene has CDR1 MNHGY and CDR2 SVAAGI. CDR3 in amino acids: CASSYSEYNEQFF. CDR3 DNA: TGTGCCAGCAGTTATTCGGAGTACAATGAGCAGTTCTTC.

The gene calls are TRBV19 and TRBJ2-2; D is undetermined. Trimming stripped 2 bases from V and 1 base from J, with 5 bases between. CDR1 is LNHDA and CDR2 is SQIVND in the germline V gene (reference sequence). The CDR3 has 14 residues. The CDR3 nucleotides read TGTGCCAGTAGTATAACGAGGAACACCGGGGAGCTGTTTTTT. Translated: CASSITRNTGELFF. The full variable domain, in which reference TRBV19 and TRBJ2-2 provide the parts outside the CDR3, is DGGITQSPKYLFRKEGQNVTLSCEQNLNHDAMYWYRQDPGQGLRLIYYSQIVNDFQKGDIAEGYSVSREKKESFPLTVTSAQKNPTAFYLCASSITRNTGELFFGEGSRLTVL.

V is TRBV6-5 and J is TRBJ2-7; 9 nucleotides match TRBD2. Germline lookup yields CDR1 MNHEY and CDR2 SVGAGI. The CDR3 runs 15 residues. V was clipped by 2 bases and J by 7 bases; unmatched bases: 9. CDR3 in amino acids: CASSYQRGAPGEQYF. CDR3 in DNA: TGTGCCAGCAGTTACCAGCGGGGGGCCCCGGGGGAGCAGTACTTC.

The J gene is TRBJ2-3, the V gene TRBV7-9; 10 nucleotides align to TRBD2. CDR3 length equals 17 residues. With V trimmed by 2 bases and J by 0 bases, 5 bases remained unmatched. In germline, CDR1 is SEHNR, CDR2 FQNEAQ (reference sequence). The CDR3 region has the DNA TGTGCCAGCAGCTTACAGACTAGCGGGTATAGCACAGATACGCAGTATTTT. Encoded protein: CASSLQTSGYSTDTQYF.

V usage is TRBV6-5 and J usage is TRBJ2-7; unclear D gene. Trimming pared 8 bases from V and 0 bases from J, leaving 14 bases between. This CDR3 comprises 14 residues. Germline V gives CDR1 MNHEY, CDR2 SVGAGI. This CDR3 reads CASARGELSYEQYF. CDR3 nucleotides: TGTGCCAGCGCACGCGGAGAGCTCTCCTACGAGCAGTACTTC.

CDR3 region: CASSEAGLSYEQYF. In DNA form, the CDR3 reads TGTGCCAGCAGTGAAGCGGGACTTAGTTACGAGCAGTACTTC. This chain links TRBV6-1 with TRBJ2-7; D possibly corresponds to TRBD2 (6 bases). CDR3 length equals 14 residues. Germline CDR1 MNHNS, CDR2 SASEGT. Trimming cost V 0 bases and J 4 bases, with 10 bases left between them.

The CDR3 is CASSLNGAGGGEQFF. DNA of the CDR3: TGTGCCAGCAGCTTAAACGGGGCAGGGGGTGGCGAGCAGTTCTTC. The chain recombines TRBV7-3 with TRBJ2-1; 7 nucleotides align to TRBD1. Germline CDR1 is SGHTA and CDR2 is FQGTGA. J gave up 10 bases and V 1 base, and 10 bases lay outside the gene matches. CDR3 size: 15 residues.

V and J are TRBV6-1 and TRBJ2-7, with D hard to call. With 2 bases removed from V and 1 base from J, the gap between germline ends came to 9 bases. The CDR3 is made up of 14 amino acids. Germline V gene sequence: CDR1 MNHNS, CDR2 SASEGT. CDR3 protein: CASSEMIASYEQYF. CDR3 nucleotide sequence: TGTGCCAGCAGTGAAATGATAGCTTCCTACGAGCAGTACTTC.

J is TRBJ2-7 and V is TRBV7-3, with D perhaps matching TRBD2 (5 bases). Germline V gene sequence: CDR1 SGHTA, CDR2 FQGTGA. V was clipped by 5 bases and J by 6 bases, with 14 bases between them. The CDR3 sequence is 13 residues long. CDR3 protein: CASSQVGSGEQYF. The CDR3 DNA is TGTGCCAGCAGCCAAGTTGGGAGTGGCGAGCAGTACTTC.

In its sample, this clone was seen once. The rearrangement joins TRBV7-2 to TRBJ2-1; 8 nucleotides align to TRBD2. The CDR3 contains 15 residues. Trimming at V came to 1 base and at J to 10 bases, leaving 9 bases not matched to a gene. Looked up from germline, CDR1 is SGHTA and CDR2 is FQGNSA. This chain's CDR3 is CASSLGPGLVSEQFF. As DNA, the CDR3 is TGTGCCAGCAGCTTAGGTCCGGGACTAGTCAGCGAGCAGTTCTTC.

This clone came up a few times. The V and J genes are TRBV12-3 or TRBV12-4 and TRBJ1-5; D is possibly TRBD1 (6 bases). The CDR3 length is 13 residues. Trimming cost V 6 bases and J 2 bases, with 8 bases left between them. Here the CDR3 reads CASRAGGNQPQHF. The CDR3 DNA is TGTGCCAGCAGGGCAGGGGGCAATCAGCCCCAGCATTTT.